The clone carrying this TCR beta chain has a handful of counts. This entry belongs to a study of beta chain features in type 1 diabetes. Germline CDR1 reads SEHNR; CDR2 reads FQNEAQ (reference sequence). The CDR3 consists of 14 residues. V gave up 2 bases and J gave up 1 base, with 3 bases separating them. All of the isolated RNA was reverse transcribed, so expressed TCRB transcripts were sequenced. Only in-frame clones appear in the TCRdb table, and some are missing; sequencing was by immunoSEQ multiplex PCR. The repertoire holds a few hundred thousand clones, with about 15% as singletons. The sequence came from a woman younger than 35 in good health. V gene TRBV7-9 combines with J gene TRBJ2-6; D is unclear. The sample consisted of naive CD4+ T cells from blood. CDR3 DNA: TGTGCCAGCAGCTTACGGTCTGGGGCCAACGTCCTGACTTTC. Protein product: CASSLRSGANVLTF. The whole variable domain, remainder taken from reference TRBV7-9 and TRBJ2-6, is DTGVSQNPRHKITKRGQNVTFRCDPISEHNRLYWYRQTLGQGPEFLTYFQNEAQLEKSRLLSDRFSAERPKGSFSTLEIQRTEQGDSAMYLCASSLRSGANVLTFGAGSRLTVL.